The following is a T cell receptor beta chain sequence with its context. What it recognizes is unknown. The CDR3 has 17 amino acids. Trimming removed 7 bases at V and 3 bases at J, with 23 bases between. Germline CDR1 and CDR2: SGHRS and YFSETQ. Prepared TCR beta cDNA libraries contained unique molecular identifiers. Starting from roughly 1.1 to 9.2 million T cells, the study yielded hundreds of thousands of cDNA molecules. One entry per CDR3 protein results from TCRdb running MiXCR on the PCR reads. The sample consists of about 770,000 distinct CDR3 sequences, around 45% of them appearing once. The sample is drawn from a study of post-analysis software for immune sequencing data. In the study overall: Several disease courses (relapsing-remitting, secondary progressive and progressive-relapsing) of multiple sclerosis were included.

Study conclusions and caveats: The study found significantly lower normalized Chao1 diversity in multiple sclerosis patients than in controls. Patients showed TRBV5-6, TRBV5-1 and TRBV20-1 among a few TRBV segments more frequent than in controls. Those samples that were prepared in the same batch co-clustered strongly by F measure.

The TCR originated in a girl aged 10 to 17 with multiple sclerosis. This rearrangement joins TRBV5-1 to TRBJ2-1; D is possibly TRBD1 or TRBD2 (6 bases each). The sequenced material came from blood. CDR3 region: CASGKGGDGLVYNEQFF. The CDR3, as DNA: TGCGCCAGCGGGAAGGGGGGAGACGGGCTGGTCTACAATGAGCAGTTCTTC.